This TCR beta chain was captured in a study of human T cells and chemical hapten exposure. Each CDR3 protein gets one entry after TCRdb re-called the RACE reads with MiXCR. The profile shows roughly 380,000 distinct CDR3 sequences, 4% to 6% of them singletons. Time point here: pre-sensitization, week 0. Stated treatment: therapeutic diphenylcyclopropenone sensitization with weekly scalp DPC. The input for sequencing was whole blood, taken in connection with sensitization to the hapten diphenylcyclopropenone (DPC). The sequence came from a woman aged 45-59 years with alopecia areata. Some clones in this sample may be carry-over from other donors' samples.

Here the CDR3 DNA reads TGTGCCAGCAGCTCCTCCAAAGAGACCCAGTACTTC. Protein: CASSSSKETQYF. The chain joins TRBV7-9 to TRBJ2-5; D uncertain. Per germline, CDR1 SEHNR and CDR2 FQNEAQ (reference sequence). There are 12 residues in the CDR3. The germline V and J ends were trimmed by 4 bases and 3 bases, with 6 bases remaining between them.